This TCR beta chain derives from a study of T cell responses to AZD1222 COVID-19 vaccine (TCRdb year 2021). For the wider study: A total of about 230 trial participants underwent TCR sequencing, of whom 200 to 220 received two doses of AZD1222 and approximately 25 received two doses of the MenACWY control vaccine. Trial participants were enrolled by age into 18-55, 56-69 and 70-plus year subgroups, with about 150, 27 and 61 TCR-sequenced participants respectively.

Overall study results and their limits: Epitopes outside the regions mutated in the B.1.351 and B.1.1.7 variants were reportedly recognized by nearly half of the unique spike-specific TCRs. Because no samples from the day 14 peak response were available, repertoires could be characterized only after the peak T cell response. In the small 56-69-year group, the increase in depth fell short of significance, most likely because of low power. The whole spike protein was spanned by vaccine-associated CD4 TCRs, and dominant responses were seen in regions 160-218 and 743-854. Participants were mostly white British, with more females than males. The authors suggested clonal diversity may have been underestimated. Spike-specific TCR breadth and depth rose significantly after two AZD1222 doses compared with day 0 and with MenACWY recipients. Only six AZD1222 recipients were SARS-CoV-2 seropositive at baseline, limiting conclusions about previously exposed vaccinees.

Per the publication, the time point label means: baseline before first vaccination. Interpreted using the paper, the treatment or condition label stands for: meningococcal conjugate vaccine given as trial control. Vaccinee samples came from UK trials COV001 and COV002, including a single-blind randomized controlled phase 2/3 trial of AZD1222 (ChAdOx1 nCoV-19) in healthy adults. For TCRbeta chain sequencing, PBMC samples from trial participants were taken at day 0 and at day 28 after the second dose. From a lookup of the germline V gene, CDR1 and CDR2 are SGHAT and FQNNGV. The CDR3 covers 16 residues, taking in both the cysteine and the phenylalanine. Solely the CDR3 DNA is kept, with 48 bases framed from the first base. Trimming removed 2 bases from V and 4 bases from J, leaving 17 bases between the germline ends. Comments on this clone: The clone's antigen remains unknown. No base quality values were provided; no much bigger clone lies one nucleotide off.

The CDR3 regions of human TCRbeta chains were subjected to immunosequencing. From the authors' description of their analysis: TCRs in the repertoires were compared against a reference library of SARS-CoV-2-specific TCRs that had been generated with the MIRA antigen-specificity platform. Breadth was defined as the fraction of unique TCRs that were SARS-CoV-2-associated, and depth was defined as the fraction of total T cells that were SARS-CoV-2-associated. Using the MIRA data, every spike-specific TCR was mapped to the spike region that the TCR reacted to and assigned to either a CD4 or a CD8 class. Log10-transformed breadth and depth values were compared by one-way ANOVA with Sidak's multiple comparisons tests. What TCRdb holds here is the immuneACCESS table cut down to in-frame rearrangements. Part of the clones is not present; checked against another copy, under half of the missing clones reflect an unresolved V gene, and the others are unexplained. V, J and clone size are those of that table, while D and trimming were read from the DNA. The sample includes 130,000 to 150,000 clones, with about nine tenths observed a single time. The ten largest make up more than 3% of the sample.

This receptor was obtained from an adult in good health. The sequencing used peripheral blood, collected on day 0 of MenACWY control vaccination. The chain is encoded by TRBV11-2 joined to TRBJ1-2, with no confidently assigned D gene. Here is the DNA: TGTGCCAGCAGCTTAAGTCAGGACCGCTCCCCCTATGGCTACACCTTC. It specifies CASSLSQDRSPYGYTF.